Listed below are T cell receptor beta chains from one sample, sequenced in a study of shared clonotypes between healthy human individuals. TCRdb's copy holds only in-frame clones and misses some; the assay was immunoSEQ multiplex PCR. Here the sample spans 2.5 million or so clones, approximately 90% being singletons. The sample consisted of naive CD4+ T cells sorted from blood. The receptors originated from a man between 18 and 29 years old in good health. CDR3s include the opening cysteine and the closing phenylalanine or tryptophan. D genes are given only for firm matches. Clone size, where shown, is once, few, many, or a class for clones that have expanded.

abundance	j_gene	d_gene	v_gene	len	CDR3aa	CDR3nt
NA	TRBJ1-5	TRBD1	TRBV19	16	CASSFLQGNSNQPQHF	TGTGCCAGTAGTTTTCTACAGGGGAATAGCAATCAGCCCCAGCATTTT
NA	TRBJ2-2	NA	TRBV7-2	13	CASSLGPRGELFF	TGTGCCAGCAGCTTAGGCCCCAGGGGAGAGCTGTTTTTT
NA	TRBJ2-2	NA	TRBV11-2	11	CASSPAGELFF	TGTGCCAGCAGCCCCGCCGGGGAGCTGTTTTTT
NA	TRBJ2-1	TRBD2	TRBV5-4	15	CASSSAGGSYNEQFF	TGTGCCAGCAGCTCGGCGGGGGGGTCCTACAATGAGCAGTTCTTC
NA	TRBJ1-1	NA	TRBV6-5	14	CASSYGVANTEAFF	TGTGCCAGCAGTTACGGGGTTGCGAACACTGAAGCTTTCTTT
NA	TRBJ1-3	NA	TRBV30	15	CAWKNGGTAGNTIYF	TGTGCCTGGAAAAACGGAGGGACCGCTGGAAACACCATATATTTT
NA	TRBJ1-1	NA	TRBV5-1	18	CASSYGAPYQRMNTEAFF	TGCGCCAGCAGCTATGGGGCACCTTATCAACGTATGAACACTGAAGCTTTCTTT
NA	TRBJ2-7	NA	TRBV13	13	CASSFTRSYEQYF	TGTGCCAGCAGCTTTACACGGTCCTACGAGCAGTACTTC
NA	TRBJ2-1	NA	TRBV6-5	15	CASSPDWGTYNEQFF	TGTGCCAGCAGCCCTGACTGGGGGACCTACAATGAGCAGTTCTTC
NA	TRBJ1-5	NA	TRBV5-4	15	CASSLVGVANQPQHF	TGTGCCAGCAGCTTGGTCGGGGTTGCAAATCAGCCCCAGCATTTT
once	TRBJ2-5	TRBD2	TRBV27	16	CASRPTGLAGQETQYF	TGTGCCAGCAGACCCACCGGACTAGCGGGACAAGAGACCCAGTACTTC
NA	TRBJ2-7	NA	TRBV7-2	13	CASRKSSSYEQYF	TGTGCCAGCAGGAAAAGTAGCTCCTACGAGCAGTACTTC
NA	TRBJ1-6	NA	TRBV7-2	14	CASSPKPRESPLHF	TGTGCCAGCAGCCCTAAACCCAGGGAATCACCCCTCCACTTT
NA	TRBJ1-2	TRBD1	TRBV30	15	CAWSQPTGVRYGYTF	TGTGCCTGGAGTCAGCCCACAGGGGTCCGATATGGCTACACCTTC
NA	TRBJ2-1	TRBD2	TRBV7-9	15	CASSRSGGAFGEQFF	TGTGCCAGCAGCCGTAGCGGGGGGGCCTTCGGTGAGCAGTTCTTC
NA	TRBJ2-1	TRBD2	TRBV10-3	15	CAISDTLAGANEQFF	TGTGCCATCAGTGATACACTAGCGGGAGCCAATGAGCAGTTCTTC
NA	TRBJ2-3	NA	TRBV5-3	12	CARRGGTDTQYF	TGTGCCAGAAGGGGGGGCACAGATACGCAGTATTTT
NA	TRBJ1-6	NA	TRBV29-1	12	CSPGPGNSPLHF	TGCAGCCCGGGGCCGGGCAATTCACCCCTCCACTTT
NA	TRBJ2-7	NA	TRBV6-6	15	CASSYSGGGSYEQYF	TGTGCCAGCAGTTACTCGGGGGGCGGATCCTACGAGCAGTACTTC
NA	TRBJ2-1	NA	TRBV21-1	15	CASSNWVLGRRRQFF	TGTGCCAGCAGCAATTGGGTATTAGGTCGGAGGAGGCAGTTCTTC
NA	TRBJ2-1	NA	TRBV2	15	CASSVPGADYNEQFF	TGTGCCAGCAGTGTTCCAGGGGCAGACTACAATGAGCAGTTCTTC
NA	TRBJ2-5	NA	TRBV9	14	CAPRTSSRGETQYF	TGTGCCCCTCGAACTAGCTCGAGAGGAGAGACCCAGTACTTC
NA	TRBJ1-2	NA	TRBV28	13	CASSFGAAYGYTF	TGTGCCAGCAGTTTTGGCGCAGCTTATGGCTACACCTTC
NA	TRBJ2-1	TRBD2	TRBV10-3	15	CAIRSTSGSYNEQFF	TGTGCCATCAGGTCAACTAGCGGAAGTTACAATGAGCAGTTCTTC
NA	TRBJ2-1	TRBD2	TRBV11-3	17	CASSSELGSGGYNEQFF	TGTGCCAGCAGCTCCGAGTTGGGTAGCGGGGGGTACAATGAGCAGTTCTTC
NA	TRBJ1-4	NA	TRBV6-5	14	CASSREGAREKLFF	TGTGCCAGCAGTCGAGAGGGCGCGAGGGAAAAACTGTTTTTT
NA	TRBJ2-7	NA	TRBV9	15	CASSPTNRVSNEQYF	TGTGCCAGCAGCCCGACTAACAGGGTTTCAAACGAGCAGTACTTC
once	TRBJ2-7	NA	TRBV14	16	CASSLGGAAGISEQYF	TGTGCCAGCAGCTTGGGTGGGGCCGCGGGGATAAGCGAGCAGTACTTC
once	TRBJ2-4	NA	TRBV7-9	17	CASSPRTEKTAKNIQYF	TGTGCCAGCAGCCCAAGGACAGAAAAAACAGCCAAAAACATTCAGTACTTC
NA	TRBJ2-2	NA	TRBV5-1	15	CASRVGLMNTGELFF	TGCGCCAGCAGGGTAGGACTTATGAACACCGGGGAGCTGTTTTTT
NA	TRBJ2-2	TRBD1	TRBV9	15	CASSSYRGKAGELFF	TGTGCCAGCAGCTCCTACAGGGGGAAGGCCGGGGAGCTGTTTTTT
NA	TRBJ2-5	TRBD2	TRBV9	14	CASSPGTSLQTQYF	TGTGCCAGCAGCCCCGGGACTAGCTTGCAGACCCAGTACTTC
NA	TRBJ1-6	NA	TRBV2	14	CASSVEQNNSPLHF	TGTGCCAGCAGTGTAGAACAAAATAATTCACCCCTCCACTTT
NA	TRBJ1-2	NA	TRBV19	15	CASSIQQGPNYGYTF	TGTGCCAGTAGTATACAACAGGGACCCAACTATGGCTACACCTTC
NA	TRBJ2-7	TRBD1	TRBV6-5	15	CASTEFRDSPNEQYF	TGTGCCAGCACCGAATTCCGGGACAGCCCAAACGAGCAGTACTTC
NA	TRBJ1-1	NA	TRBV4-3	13	CASSQQGRTEAFF	TGCGCCAGCAGCCAACAGGGGAGAACTGAAGCTTTCTTT
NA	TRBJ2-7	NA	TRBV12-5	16	CASGLVLDRTFPEQYF	TGTGCTAGTGGTTTGGTTCTTGACAGAACTTTTCCCGAGCAGTACTTC
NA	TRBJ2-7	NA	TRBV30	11	CVLARADEQYF	TGTGTTCTTGCTCGGGCGGACGAGCAGTACTTC
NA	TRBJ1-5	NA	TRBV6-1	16	CASSEVGGTSNQPQHF	TGTGCCAGCAGTGAAGTGGGGGGGACAAGCAATCAGCCCCAGCATTTT